This T cell receptor beta chain comes out of a study of blood T cell repertoires in COVID-19. At the level of the study: Collection of acute and convalescent COVID-19 samples took place in the United States, Italy and Spain. Sample material is recorded as cDNA or gDNA derived from T cells, B-cell-depleted T cells, or PBMCs.

In the original analysis: It was from reference gene primer amplification that nucleated cell counts were estimated. This table comes from immunoSEQ multiplex PCR, and its TCRdb copy is limited to in-frame clones, with some not included. For V, J and clone size, that table is used; D and trimming come from the DNA. The data show around 46,000 clones, around 86% seen once. Trimming cost V 6 bases and J 5 bases; bases outside gene matches: 7. Germline V gives CDR1 SNHLY, CDR2 FYNNEI. CDR3 length: 15 amino acids. V gene TRBV2 combines with J gene TRBJ1-5; 10 positions match TRBD1. Sequenced material: peripheral blood. This receptor was obtained from a man in his 60s with active or convalescent COVID-19. Here the CDR3 reads CASSGTGVSDQPQHF. The DNA for the CDR3 is TGTGCCAGCAGCGGGACAGGGGTGAGCGATCAGCCCCAGCATTTT.